Listed here are 24 T cell receptor beta chains from one sample, sequenced in a study of T cell responses to AZD1222 COVID-19 vaccine. Data came from immunoSEQ multiplex PCR; TCRdb stores just in-frame clones and leaves some out. The sample holds 150,000 to 170,000 clones, roughly 90% seen once. The sequences come from peripheral blood, collected on day 0 of MenACWY control vaccination. The receptor source for this set is an adult in good health.

The rearrangement joins TRBV6-2 or TRBV6-3 to TRBJ2-5, with D perhaps assigned TRBD1 or TRBD2 (5 bases each). CDR3 length: 16 residues. CDR1 is MNHEY, CDR2 SVGEGT, per germline. V gave up 6 bases and J gave up 5 bases, with 22 bases separating them. This chain's CDR3 is CASSLLPPGAGETQYF. The CDR3 nucleotides read TGTGCCAGCAGCCTCTTACCGCCCGGGGCAGGGGAGACCCAGTACTTC.

The V gene is TRBV5-1, the J gene TRBJ2-1; 12 bases fit TRBD2. Germline CDR1 SGHRS, CDR2 YFSETQ. V lost 4 bases to trimming and J lost 8 bases; unmatched junction nucleotides: 7. The CDR3 covers 15 residues. The CDR3 spells CASSRRLAGADEQFF. For the CDR3, the DNA is TGCGCCAGCAGCCGAAGACTAGCGGGAGCCGATGAGCAGTTCTTC.

The chain joins TRBV6-5 to TRBJ2-7; 8 nucleotides align to TRBD1. V shed 4 bases and J 3 bases; nucleotides not matched to a gene: 5. Per the germline V gene, CDR1 is MNHEY and CDR2 is SVGAGI. The CDR3 loop spans 14 amino acids. CDR3 nucleotide sequence: TGTGCCAGCAGTTTGGGACAGGTCGACTACGAGCAGTACTTC. Residues: CASSLGQVDYEQYF.

The chain couples TRBV5-1 to TRBJ2-3; a weak D match, TRBD1 (5 bases). The CDR3 contains 16 residues. CDR1 SGHRS and CDR2 YFSETQ come from the germline V gene. Trimming took 0 bases from V and 3 from J, leaving 14 bases between them. This CDR3 is CASSLGGAKGTDTQYF. CDR3 nucleotides: TGCGCCAGCAGCTTGGGTGGCGCCAAGGGGACAGATACGCAGTATTTT. Variable domain in full (rest from reference TRBV5-1 and TRBJ2-3): KAGVTQTPRYLIKTRGQQVTLSCSPISGHRSVSWYQQTPGQGLQFLFEYFSETQRNKGNFPGRFSGRQFSNSRSEMNVSTLELGDSALYLCASSLGGAKGTDTQYFGPGTRLTVL.

This chain joins TRBV11-3 and TRBJ2-7; the D is unclear. Trimming took off 5 bases at V and 3 bases at J, with 5 bases between the two ends. The CDR3 runs 11 residues. CDR1 and CDR2 from the germline V gene are SGHNT and YENEEA. The DNA of the CDR3 is TGTGCCAGCAGCCTTCGCTACGAGCAGTACTTC. Translating gives CASSLRYEQYF.

The rearrangement uses TRBV9 and TRBJ2-2; TRBD1 matches 10 bases. The CDR3 has 16 amino acids. V shed 4 bases and J 8 bases; nucleotides not matched to a gene: 11. Germline V lookup: CDR1 SGDLS, CDR2 YYNGEE. The DNA of the CDR3 is TGTGCCAGCAGCCCCAGACAGGGGGCGGTCGGTGGGGAGCTGTTTTTT. Amino acid sequence: CASSPRQGAVGGELFF.

The rearrangement joins TRBV7-8 to TRBJ2-6; D is possibly TRBD1 (5 bases). The ends were cut back, 3 bases at V and 0 bases at J, with 12 bases in the middle. This CDR3 region has 17 residues. From germline, CDR1 is SGHVS and CDR2 FQNEAQ. The CDR3 DNA follows: TGTGCCAGCAGCTTCCGAACAGGCAACTCTGGGGCCAACGTCCTGACTTTC. This sequence encodes CASSFRTGNSGANVLTF. Combining the CDR3 with reference TRBV7-8 and TRBJ2-6 gives the whole variable domain GAGVSQSPRYKVAKRGQDVALRCDPISGHVSLFWYQQALGQGPEFLTYFQNEAQLDKSGLPSDRFFAERPEGSVSTLKIQRTQQEDSAVYLCASSFRTGNSGANVLTFGAGSRLTVL.

The chain carries TRBV19 and TRBJ2-3, with unresolved D. Germline lookup yields CDR1 LNHDA and CDR2 SQIVND (reference sequence). The CDR3 is made up of 14 amino acids. Deletions cut 6 bases from V and 2 bases from J, with 12 bases between. CDR3 coding DNA: TGTGCCAGTAGAGTAAACCAACACACAGATACGCAGTATTTT. As protein: CASRVNQHTDTQYF.

The CDR3 is CASSLSPYTDTQYF. CDR3 nucleotide sequence: TGCGCCAGCAGCTTGTCCCCCTACACAGATACGCAGTATTTT. The chain has TRBV5-1 and TRBJ2-3; D unclear. From germline, CDR1 is SGHRS and CDR2 YFSETQ. V was trimmed by 1 base and J by 2 bases, leaving 8 bases between them. The CDR3 is 14 residues long.

The chain recombines TRBV5-1 with TRBJ1-1; 10 nucleotides align to TRBD1. This CDR3 region has 13 residues. The ends lost 4 bases at V and 6 bases at J; junction bases unmatched: 3. Germline CDR1 and CDR2: SGHRS and YFSETQ. CDR3 nucleotide sequence: TGCGCCAGCAGCCTCGGACAGGGGGCTGAAGCTTTCTTT. Its protein product is CASSLGQGAEAFF.

V usage is TRBV11-3 and J usage is TRBJ1-1, with D tentatively TRBD1 (5 bases). Germline CDR1 and CDR2: SGHNT and YENEEA. Trimming left V 7 bases short and J 8 bases short, with 17 bases between. This CDR3 spans 13 amino acids. The CDR3 here is CASTTQPGREAFF. The CDR3 bases are TGTGCCAGCACAACGCAGCCGGGACGGGAAGCTTTCTTT.

The count of this clone is one. The genes are TRBV6-1 and TRBJ1-5; D is uncertain. CDR1 is MNHNS, CDR2 SASEGT, per germline. The length of the CDR3 is 14 residues. Trimming removed 0 bases from V and 4 bases from J, with 7 bases in between. The CDR3 DNA follows: TGTGCCAGCAGTGAAGCGCTCAGGAATCAGCCCCAGCATTTT. Encoded protein: CASSEALRNQPQHF.

The J gene is TRBJ1-2, the V gene TRBV5-8, with 12 nucleotides matching TRBD1. Germline CDR1 and CDR2: SGHTS and YDEGEE. The V segment lost 0 bases and the J segment 3 bases; nucleotides outside the gene matches: 6. CDR3 length: 17 residues. The DNA for the CDR3 is TGTGCCAGCAGCTTGGGGGTCGGGACAGGGGGCGACTATGGCTACACCTTC. Protein sequence: CASSLGVGTGGDYGYTF.

This clone was seen just once. This chain links TRBV7-3 with TRBJ1-4; TRBD1 is a possible D gene (6 bases). Germline CDR1 SGHTA, CDR2 FQGTGA. The CDR3 sequence is 15 residues long. Trimming shortened V by 2 bases and J by 5 bases, and 12 bases separated the two germline ends. CDR3 region: CASSLQGQTNEKLFF. CDR3 bases: TGTGCCAGCAGCTTACAGGGGCAAACCAATGAAAAACTGTTTTTT.

This clone was seen a single time. The rearrangement joins TRBV5-8 to TRBJ2-1; TRBD2 matches 14 bases. CDR1 SGHTS and CDR2 YDEGEE come from the germline V gene. The trim removed 4 bases at V and 8 bases at J, leaving 5 bases unmatched. This CDR3 is built from 15 residues. CDR3 region: CASSRGLAGVDEQFF. CDR3 DNA sequence: TGTGCCAGCAGCAGGGGACTAGCGGGGGTTGATGAGCAGTTCTTC.

The chain is built from TRBV19 and TRBJ2-7; D possibly corresponds to TRBD1 (6 bases). CDR3 length: 13 residues. Trimming left V 4 bases short and J 3 bases short, with 10 bases between. Germline CDR1 is LNHDA and CDR2 is SQIVND (reference sequence). The CDR3 loop reads CASSSGRGYEQYV. The DNA of the CDR3 is TGTGCCAGTAGTAGCGGCAGGGGCTACGAGCAGTACGTC.

The J gene is TRBJ1-1, the V gene TRBV18; TRBD1 might be the D (5 bases). Germline values: CDR1 KGHSH, CDR2 LQKENI. The ends were cut back, 0 bases at V and 1 base at J, with 9 bases in the middle. The CDR3 loop spans 15 amino acids. CDR3 in amino acids: CASSPPAGPNTEAFF. DNA of the CDR3: TGTGCCAGCTCACCACCTGCAGGGCCGAACACTGAAGCTTTCTTT.

CDR3 coding DNA: TGTGCCAGCAGCCCCAGGGGGATGGCTTCACCCCTCCACTTT. Its translation: CASSPRGMASPLHF. V is TRBV7-2 and J is TRBJ1-6, with 7 nucleotides matching TRBD1. CDR1 and CDR2 from the germline V gene are SGHTA and FQGNSA. CDR3 length equals 14 residues. V trimming: 5 bases; J trimming: 9 bases; junction bases outside the gene matches: 7.

In DNA, the CDR3 is TGTGCCAGCAGCTTGGGTTCGTACAATGAGCAGTTCTTC. Translation: CASSLGSYNEQFF. The chain uses TRBV7-9 and TRBJ2-1; D remains unclear. CDR1 and CDR2 (germline): SEHNR, FQNEAQ (reference sequence). The CDR3 loop spans 13 amino acids. Trimming left V 3 bases short and J 4 bases short, with 7 bases between.

The rearrangement links TRBV27 to TRBJ1-5; possible D gene TRBD1, 6 bases. Trimming cost V 4 bases and J 10 bases, with 11 bases left between them. This CDR3 region has 12 residues. Germline values: CDR1 MNHEY, CDR2 SMNVEV (reference sequence). The CDR3 loop is CASSSLGGPQHF. Written as DNA, the CDR3 is TGTGCCAGCAGTTCCTTGGGGGGCCCCCAGCATTTT.

CDR3: CASSPGAGGPGEQYF. CDR3 DNA: TGTGCCAGCTCACCAGGGGCGGGAGGGCCCGGGGAGCAGTACTTC. J is TRBJ2-7 and V is TRBV18, with 9 bases identical to TRBD2. J gave up 7 bases and V 2 bases, and 9 bases lay outside the gene matches. CDR1 is KGHSH and CDR2 is LQKENI in the germline V gene. This CDR3 spans 15 amino acids.

This clone was picked up one time. The rearrangement links TRBV10-3 to TRBJ1-1; D might be TRBD1 (5 bases). Germline V gives CDR1 ENHRY, CDR2 SYGVKD. Deletions cut 0 bases from V and 0 bases from J, with 8 bases between. This CDR3 is 15 amino acids long. The DNA of the CDR3 is TGTGCCATCAGTGAGTCAAGGGGCATGAACACTGAAGCTTTCTTT. It encodes CAISESRGMNTEAFF.

This clone was seen more than once but under ten times. This sequence joins TRBV5-8 and TRBJ2-1; 12 bases align to TRBD2. The J segment lost 9 bases and the V segment lost 1 base, leaving 2 bases of the junction unmatched. This CDR3 contains 14 residues. Germline loops: CDR1 SGHTS, CDR2 YDEGEE. CDR3 region: CASSLPSGGGEQFF. The CDR3, as DNA: TGTGCCAGCAGCTTGCCTAGCGGGGGGGGTGAGCAGTTCTTC.

This chain joins TRBV11-3 and TRBJ2-7; D not resolved. V lost 6 bases and J lost 2, with 8 bases in between. CDR3 length equals 12 residues. Germline loops: CDR1 SGHNT, CDR2 YENEEA. The DNA for the CDR3 is TGTGCCAGCAGTCAGTGTCCCTACGAGCAGTACGTC. The encoded protein is CASSQCPYEQYV.